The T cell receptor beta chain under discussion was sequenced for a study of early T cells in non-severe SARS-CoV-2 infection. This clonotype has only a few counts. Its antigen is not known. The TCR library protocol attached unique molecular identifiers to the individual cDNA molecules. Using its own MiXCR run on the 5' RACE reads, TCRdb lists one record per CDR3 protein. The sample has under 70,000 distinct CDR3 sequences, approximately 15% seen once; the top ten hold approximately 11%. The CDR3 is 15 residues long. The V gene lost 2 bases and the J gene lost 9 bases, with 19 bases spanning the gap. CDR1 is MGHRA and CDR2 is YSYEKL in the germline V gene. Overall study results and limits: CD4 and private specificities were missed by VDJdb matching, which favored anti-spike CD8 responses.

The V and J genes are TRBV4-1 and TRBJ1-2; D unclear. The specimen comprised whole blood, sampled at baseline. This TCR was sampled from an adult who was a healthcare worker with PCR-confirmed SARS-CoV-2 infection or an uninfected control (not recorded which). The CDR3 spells CASSQPGPDRKSYTF. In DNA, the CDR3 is TGCGCCAGCAGCCAACCCGGCCCGGACCGTAAGAGCTACACCTTC.